The source of this T cell receptor beta chain is a study of CXCR3-negative and CXCR3-positive naive CD8 T cells. Whole-study findings and limits: Researchers report that CXCR3-positive naive cells carry more hydrophobic TRB CDR3s than CXCR3-negative naive cells. Similar TRBV-TRBJ gene usage was seen in naive CXCR3-negative and CXCR3-positive cells, but not in memory cells.

Per germline, CDR1 DFQATT and CDR2 SNEGSKA (reference sequence). The CDR3 contains 12 residues. CD45RO-CCR7+CD27+CD95- was the phenotype of naive CD8+ T cells. The authors made the TRB cDNA libraries by 5' RACE using UMI labels. TCRdb reanalyzed the 5' RACE reads, giving one entry per CDR3 protein sequence and no DNA. The sample has approximately 56,000 distinct CDR3 sequences. To note about this clonotype: No antigen is known for it.

The source material was naive CXCR3- CD8+ T cells from blood. Documented subset: CD45RO-CCR7+CD27+CD95- naive CD8+ T cells lacking CXCR3 (TNR3-). V and J are TRBV20-1 and TRBJ2-7; the D gene TCRdb calls, TRBD2, cannot be checked with no DNA. This TCR was sampled from a human donor in good health. Some clones in this sample may be carry-over from other donors' samples. The CDR3 loop is CSARASFSEQYF.